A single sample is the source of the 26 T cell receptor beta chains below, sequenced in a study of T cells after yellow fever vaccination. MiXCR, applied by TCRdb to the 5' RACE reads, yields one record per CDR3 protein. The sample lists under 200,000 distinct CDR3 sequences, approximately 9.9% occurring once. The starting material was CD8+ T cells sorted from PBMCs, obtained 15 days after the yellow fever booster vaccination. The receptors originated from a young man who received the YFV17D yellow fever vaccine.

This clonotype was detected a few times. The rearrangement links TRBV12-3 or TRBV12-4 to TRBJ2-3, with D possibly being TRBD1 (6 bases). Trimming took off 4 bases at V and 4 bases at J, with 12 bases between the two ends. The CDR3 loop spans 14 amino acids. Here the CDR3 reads CASSSGQISDTQYF. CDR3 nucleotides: TGTGCCAGCAGTTCCGGACAGATCTCAGATACGCAGTATTTT.

This CDR3 is CASSQGTGLGNSPLHF. The CDR3 region has the DNA TGCGCCAGCAGCCAAGGGACAGGGTTGGGTAATTCACCCCTCCACTTT. The V and J genes are TRBV4-1 and TRBJ1-6; 8 positions agree with TRBD1. Germline V gene lookup returns CDR1 MGHRA and CDR2 YSYEKL. With V trimmed by 1 base and J by 6 bases, 5 bases remained unmatched. The CDR3 runs to 16 residues.

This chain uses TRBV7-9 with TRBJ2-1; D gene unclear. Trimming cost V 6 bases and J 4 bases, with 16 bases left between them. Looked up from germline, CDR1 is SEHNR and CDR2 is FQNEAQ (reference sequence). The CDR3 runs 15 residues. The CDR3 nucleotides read TGTGCCAGCAGTGCCGCTCTCGGGCTTTACAATGAGCAGTTCTTC. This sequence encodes CASSAALGLYNEQFF. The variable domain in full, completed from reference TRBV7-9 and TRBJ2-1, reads DTGVSQNPRHKITKRGQNVTFRCDPISEHNRLYWYRQTLGQGPEFLTYFQNEAQLEKSRLLSDRFSAERPKGSFSTLEIQRTEQGDSAMYLCASSAALGLYNEQFFGPGTRLTVL.

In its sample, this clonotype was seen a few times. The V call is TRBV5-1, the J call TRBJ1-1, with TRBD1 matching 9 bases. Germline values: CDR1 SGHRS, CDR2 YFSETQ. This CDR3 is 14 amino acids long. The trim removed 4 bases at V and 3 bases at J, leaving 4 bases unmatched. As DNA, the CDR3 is TGCGCCAGCAGCCGGGACAGGGACTACACTGAAGCTTTCTTT. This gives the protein CASSRDRDYTEAFF.

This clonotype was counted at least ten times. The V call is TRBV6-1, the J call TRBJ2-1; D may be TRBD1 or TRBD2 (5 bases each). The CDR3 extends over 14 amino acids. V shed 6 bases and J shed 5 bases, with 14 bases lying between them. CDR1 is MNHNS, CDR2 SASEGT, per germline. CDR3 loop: CASRGAGTHNEQFF. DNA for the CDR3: TGTGCCAGCAGGGGAGCCGGGACCCACAATGAGCAGTTCTTC.

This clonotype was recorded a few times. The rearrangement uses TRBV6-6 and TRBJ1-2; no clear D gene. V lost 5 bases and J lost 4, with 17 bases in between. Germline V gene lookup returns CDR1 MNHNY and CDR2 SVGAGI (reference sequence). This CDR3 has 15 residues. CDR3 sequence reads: CASSLTRADGYGYTF. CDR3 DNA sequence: TGTGCCAGCAGTCTCACACGGGCCGACGGCTATGGCTACACCTTC.

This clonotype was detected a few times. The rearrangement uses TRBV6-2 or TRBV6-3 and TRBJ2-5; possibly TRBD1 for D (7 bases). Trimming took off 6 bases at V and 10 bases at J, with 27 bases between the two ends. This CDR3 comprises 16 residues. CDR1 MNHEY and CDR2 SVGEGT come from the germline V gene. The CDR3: CASSMGWRGPGGVQYF. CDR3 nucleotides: TGTGCCAGCAGCATGGGTTGGAGGGGGCCCGGTGGGGTCCAGTACTTC.

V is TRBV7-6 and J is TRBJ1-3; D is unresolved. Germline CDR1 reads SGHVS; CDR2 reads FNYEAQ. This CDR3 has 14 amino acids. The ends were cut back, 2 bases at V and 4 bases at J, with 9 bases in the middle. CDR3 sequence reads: CASSLIGMGNTIYF. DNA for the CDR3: TGTGCCAGCAGCTTAATAGGGATGGGAAACACCATATATTTT.

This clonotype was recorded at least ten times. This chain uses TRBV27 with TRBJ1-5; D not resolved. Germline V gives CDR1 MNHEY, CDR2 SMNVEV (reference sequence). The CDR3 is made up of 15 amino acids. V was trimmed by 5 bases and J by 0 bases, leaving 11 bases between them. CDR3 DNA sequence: TGTGCCAGCAGTCCGTACCGGAATAGCAATCAGCCCCAGCATTTT. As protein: CASSPYRNSNQPQHF.

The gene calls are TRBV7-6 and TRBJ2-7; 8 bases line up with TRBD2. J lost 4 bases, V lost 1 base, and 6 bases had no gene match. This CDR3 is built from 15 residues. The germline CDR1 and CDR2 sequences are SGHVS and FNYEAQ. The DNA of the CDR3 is TGTGCCAGCAGCTTAGGGGTAGCGGGAAATTACGAGCAGTACTTC. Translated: CASSLGVAGNYEQYF.

The CDR3 DNA sequence: TGTGCCAGCAGCTCCGAAATGAACACTGAAGCTTTCTTT. It codes for CASSSEMNTEAFF. The chain employs TRBV7-6 and TRBJ1-1, with unresolved D. Trimming left V 4 bases short and J 0 bases short, with 6 bases between. The CDR3 is 13 residues long. CDR1 and CDR2 (germline): SGHVS, FNYEAQ.

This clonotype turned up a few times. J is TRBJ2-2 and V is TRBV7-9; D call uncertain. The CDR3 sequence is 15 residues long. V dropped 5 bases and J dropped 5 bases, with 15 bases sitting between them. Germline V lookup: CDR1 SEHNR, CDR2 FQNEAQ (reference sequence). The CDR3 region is CASSPTDGRTGELFF. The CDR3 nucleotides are TGTGCCAGCAGCCCCACTGACGGGCGGACCGGGGAGCTGTTTTTT.

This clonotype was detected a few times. CDR3 sequence reads: CASSTRQVSFYEQYF. In DNA form, the CDR3 reads TGTGCCAGCAGCACCAGACAGGTTTCCTTTTACGAGCAGTACTTC. The rearrangement uses TRBV13 and TRBJ2-7; tentative D call: TRBD1 (6 bases). Germline V gene data show CDR1 as PRHDT and CDR2 as FYEKMQ (reference sequence). Trimming cost V 5 bases and J 4 bases, with 18 bases left between them. This CDR3 is built from 15 residues. The full variable domain, rest sourced from reference TRBV13 and TRBJ2-7, is AAGVIQSPRHLIKEKRETATLKCYPIPRHDTVYWYQQGPGQDPQFLISFYEKMQSDKGSIPDRFSAQQFSDYHSELNMSSLELGDSALYFCASSTRQVSFYEQYFGPGTRLTVT.

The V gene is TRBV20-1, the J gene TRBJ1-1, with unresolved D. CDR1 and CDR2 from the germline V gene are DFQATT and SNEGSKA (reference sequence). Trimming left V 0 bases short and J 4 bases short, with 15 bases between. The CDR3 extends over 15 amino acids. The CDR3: CSARDSPGFVTEAFF. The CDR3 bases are TGCAGTGCTAGAGATTCTCCGGGTTTTGTCACTGAAGCTTTCTTT.

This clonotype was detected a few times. Written as DNA, the CDR3 is TGCAGTGCTAGAGACCGGGACAGGGTTGTATACAATGAGCAGTTCTTC. It codes for CSARDRDRVVYNEQFF. The rearrangement links TRBV20-1 to TRBJ2-1; 9 bases are shared with TRBD1. V was clipped by 0 bases and J by 4 bases; unmatched bases: 7. From germline, CDR1 is DFQATT and CDR2 SNEGSKA (reference sequence). This CDR3 is 16 amino acids long.

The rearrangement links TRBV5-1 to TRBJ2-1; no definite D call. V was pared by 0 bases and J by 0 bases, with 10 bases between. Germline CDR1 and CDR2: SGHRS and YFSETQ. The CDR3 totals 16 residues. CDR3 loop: CASSLVVRSSYNEQFF. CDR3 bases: TGCGCCAGCAGCTTGGTTGTCCGTAGCTCCTACAATGAGCAGTTCTTC. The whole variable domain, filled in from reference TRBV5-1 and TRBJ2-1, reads KAGVTQTPRYLIKTRGQQVTLSCSPISGHRSVSWYQQTPGQGLQFLFEYFSETQRNKGNFPGRFSGRQFSNSRSEMNVSTLELGDSALYLCASSLVVRSSYNEQFFGPGTRLTVL.

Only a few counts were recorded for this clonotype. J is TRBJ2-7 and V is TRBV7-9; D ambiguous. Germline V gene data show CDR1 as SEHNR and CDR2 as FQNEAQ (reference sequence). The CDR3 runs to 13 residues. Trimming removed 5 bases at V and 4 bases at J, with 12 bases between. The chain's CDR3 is CASSTVIGYEQYF. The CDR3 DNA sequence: TGTGCCAGCAGCACGGTCATAGGGTACGAGCAGTACTTC. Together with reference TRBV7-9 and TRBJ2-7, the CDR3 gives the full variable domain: DTGVSQNPRHKITKRGQNVTFRCDPISEHNRLYWYRQTLGQGPEFLTYFQNEAQLEKSRLLSDRFSAERPKGSFSTLEIQRTEQGDSAMYLCASSTVIGYEQYFGPGTRLTVT.

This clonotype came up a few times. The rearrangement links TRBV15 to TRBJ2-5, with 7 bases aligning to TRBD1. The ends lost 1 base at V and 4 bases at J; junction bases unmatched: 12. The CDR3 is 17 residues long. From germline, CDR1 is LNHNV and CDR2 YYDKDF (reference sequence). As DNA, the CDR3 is TGTGCCACCAGCAGAGCACAGGGGCGGCCATTGCGAGAGACCCAGTACTTC. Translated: CATSRAQGRPLRETQYF.

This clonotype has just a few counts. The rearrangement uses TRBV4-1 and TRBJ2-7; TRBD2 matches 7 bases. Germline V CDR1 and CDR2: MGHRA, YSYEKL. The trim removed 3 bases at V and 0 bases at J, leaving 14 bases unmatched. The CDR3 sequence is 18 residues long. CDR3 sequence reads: CASSQVGGTLHFSYEQYF. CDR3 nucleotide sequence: TGCGCCAGCAGCCAGGTGGGAGGGACCCTCCACTTCTCCTACGAGCAGTACTTC.

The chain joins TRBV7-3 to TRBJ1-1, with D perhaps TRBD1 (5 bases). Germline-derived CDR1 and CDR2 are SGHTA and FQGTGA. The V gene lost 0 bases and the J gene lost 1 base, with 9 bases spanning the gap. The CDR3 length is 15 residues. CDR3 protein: CASSLTREWNTEAFF. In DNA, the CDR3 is TGTGCCAGCAGCTTAACCAGGGAGTGGAACACTGAAGCTTTCTTT.

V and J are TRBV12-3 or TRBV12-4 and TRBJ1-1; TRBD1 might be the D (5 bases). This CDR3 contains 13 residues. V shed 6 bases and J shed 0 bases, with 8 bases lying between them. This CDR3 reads CASRRGLNTEAFF. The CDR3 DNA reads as TGTGCCAGCAGGAGGGGATTGAACACTGAAGCTTTCTTT.

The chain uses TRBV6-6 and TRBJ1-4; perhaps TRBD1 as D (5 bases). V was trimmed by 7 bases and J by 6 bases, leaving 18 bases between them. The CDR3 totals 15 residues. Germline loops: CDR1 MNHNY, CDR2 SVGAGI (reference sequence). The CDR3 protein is CASTDPGRVDEKLFF. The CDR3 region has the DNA TGTGCCAGCACCGATCCGGGACGAGTCGATGAAAAACTGTTTTTT.

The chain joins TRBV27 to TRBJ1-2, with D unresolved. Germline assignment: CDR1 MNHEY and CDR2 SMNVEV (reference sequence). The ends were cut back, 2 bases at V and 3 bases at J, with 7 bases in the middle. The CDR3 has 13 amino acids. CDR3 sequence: CASSLRVDYGYTF. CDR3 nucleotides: TGTGCCAGCAGTTTAAGGGTTGACTATGGCTACACCTTC.

The CDR3 loop reads CASSEASGYTGELFF. The CDR3 coding sequence is TGTGCCAGCAGTGAAGCGTCAGGGTACACCGGGGAGCTGTTTTTT. V gene TRBV6-1 combines with J gene TRBJ2-2, with D maybe TRBD1 (5 bases). Trimming removed 0 bases from V and 3 bases from J, with 8 bases in between. CDR3 size: 15 residues. Germline CDR1 MNHNS, CDR2 SASEGT.

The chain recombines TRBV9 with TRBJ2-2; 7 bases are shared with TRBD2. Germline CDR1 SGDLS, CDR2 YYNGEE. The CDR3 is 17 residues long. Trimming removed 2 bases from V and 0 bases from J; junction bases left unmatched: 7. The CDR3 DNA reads TGTGCCAGCAGCGTCCCCCGGCGGGGGTCGAACACCGGGGAGCTGTTTTTT. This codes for CASSVPRRGSNTGELFF.

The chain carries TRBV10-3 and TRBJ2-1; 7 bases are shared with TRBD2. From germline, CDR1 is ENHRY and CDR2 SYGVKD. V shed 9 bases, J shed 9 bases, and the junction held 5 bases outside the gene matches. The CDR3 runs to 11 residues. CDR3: CAISWEGEQFF. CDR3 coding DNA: TGTGCCATTAGCTGGGAGGGTGAGCAGTTCTTC.